This T cell receptor (beta chain) was identified during a study of blood T cells in healthy people across ages (dated by TCRdb to 2014 to 2015). Turning to the overall study: Template switching captured roughly one uniquely barcoded TCR beta cDNA molecule per two T cells in model experiments. The study measured age-related changes in TCR beta repertoire diversity using deep sequencing normalized with unique cDNA molecular identifiers. Donors were grouped into four age groups: young (average approximately 15 years), middle-aged (roughly 40), aged (around 60) and long-lived (over 80). Donors of different ages were randomly distributed across sequencing lanes to avoid experimental bias. Using the same blood draw, the study looked at two additional independent replicas of 1 million unique cDNA reads for two donors, one aged 18 to 30 and the other aged 80 or older. Summary of the overall study and its limitations: Observed TCR beta diversity correlated strongly with the percentage of naive T cells measured by flow cytometry. Observed TCR beta diversity per million T cells fell roughly linearly with age, and a significant reduction was already apparent by age around 40. Compared with the aged group, the long-lived group had more naive CD4+ T cells, fewer expanded clones and increased TCR diversity, suggesting age selection. The CMV infection status of donors was not known, potentially confounding age-related changes in expanded clonotypes. Estimates of total diversity based on one million sequenced T cells were regarded as lower bounds and as underestimates. Conclusive comparison of naive and antigen-experienced compartments was prevented by the profiling of bulk unsorted PBMCs.

The table lists this clonotype with a few counts. Its antigen specificity is not known. It has no much larger one-base neighbor in the sample; base qualities were not kept. As encoded in the germline V gene, CDR1 is SGHRS while CDR2 is YFSETQ. Trimming accounts for 4 bases at V and 7 bases at J, while the number of junction bases matched to no gene is 9. Counted from cysteine to phenylalanine, this CDR3 has 14 amino acids. The retained sequence is limited to the CDR3, 42 bases, with the frame set at the first base. The donors were roughly 40 Caucasian individuals from Russia, aged 6 to 90 years, who were systemically healthy. Approximately 9.3 milliliters of peripheral blood were drawn from each donor into EDTA-treated Vacutainer tubes. PBMCs were isolated by Ficoll-Paque density-gradient centrifugation, with at least 7 million obtained per sample. Total RNA, at least 6 micrograms per sample, was extracted from PBMCs with Trizol reagent. Naive CD45RAhigh/CD27high T cell percentages were measured by flow cytometry on a PBMC aliquot from every donor.

Libraries came from 5' RACE. This sample was sequenced with an Illumina HiSeq 2500. A second 7 to 11 cycle PCR used a sample-barcoded 5' primer and a J-beta primer mix. Each TCR beta cDNA molecule received a unique molecular identifier from a template-switch 5' adaptor carrying 12 random nucleotides. At least 3 million CDR3-containing paired-end reads were obtained from each sample. All of the RNA was converted into first-strand cDNA using the Mint cDNA synthesis kit, with a TRBC-specific oligonucleotide serving as the primer. After uracil-DNA glycosylase treatment, a first 18-cycle PCR used universal primers M1SS and BC2_uni_R on all cDNA. The published analysis was carried out like this. Normalization of each sample was performed by random selection of 1 million high-quality reads, each carrying a distinct molecular identifier. Instead of being binned into consensus sequences, reads that shared molecular identifiers were thrown out. MiTCR, set to a Q25 quality threshold and the strictest error-elimination algorithm, was used for CDR3 identification, clonotype clustering and error correction. A nonparametric unseen species model with Euler transformation was used to estimate lower-bound total TCR beta diversity. TCRdb trimmed public reads at Q25 via fastp, called clones via MiXCR and kept in-frame beta chains. Rows are unified per CDR3 protein, each entry keeping the most common DNA and genes. The V and J calls follow TCRdb's processing rather than the paper's. The sample yields 890,000 or so distinct CDR3 sequences; approximately 59% were counted once. The ten biggest clones cover around 30% of the sample.

The receptor's source is a man aged 25-45 years in good health. The sequenced sample consisted of blood. The rearrangement joined TRBV5-1 to TRBJ1-2, with TRBD1 matching 8 junction bases. The DNA reads as follows: TGCGCCAGCAGCCGCGGACAGGGAAGTGGTGGCTACACCTTC. Its protein reads: CASSRGQGSGGYTF.